Here is one TCR beta chain with its context. Its binding antigen is unknown. Base qualities were left out, and no much larger clone turns up one base away. The cysteine opens and the phenylalanine closes a CDR3 of 15 amino acids. Of the read, only the CDR3 DNA is kept; its 45 bases are in frame from base 1. V loses 6 bases at its end and J loses 2 bases; junction bases beyond the gene matches: 9. CDR1 and CDR2 (MNHEY, SVGAGI) derive from the germline V gene. What the time point label conveys for this sample: patch test 1, 2 weeks after DPC sensitization. The sample's treatment or condition label is to be understood as: therapeutic diphenylcyclopropenone sensitization with weekly scalp DPC. Blood at each patch-test visit was drawn before the patch test was applied. Patients were eligible if aged 18 to 70, diagnosed with alopecia and judged suitable for DPC therapy, and pregnant patients were excluded. Total RNA was extracted from unfractionated whole blood collected in Tempus Blood RNA tubes.

These data belong to a study of human T cells and chemical hapten exposure listed by TCRdb under 2021. Regarding the study in general: For sensitization, 2% DPC in acetone was applied to a 2 cm by 2 cm area of upper inner arm skin. Peripheral blood TCR repertoire changes were tracked in vivo in alopecia patients during primary and secondary sensitization to the hapten diphenylcyclopropenone (DPC). Alopecia areata with under or over 50% scalp involvement, alopecia totalis and alopecia universalis were represented in the patient cohort, which was mostly female. For TCR sequencing, blood came from 25 to 30 alopecia patients at anywhere from one to four time points (pre-sensitization, 2, 6 and 24 weeks). Weekly therapeutic DPC doses were additionally applied to the scalp of patients throughout the roughly 23-week study period. Libraries were pooled for sequencing, and per-sample TCR yields varied mainly because of small differences in library volumes within the pool. Blood samples were taken from patients before sensitization (week 0) and then at 2, 6 and about 24 weeks after DPC sensitization. Patch testing on the upper back used Finn chambers containing 0.01% DPC, with scoring done after 6 days according to International Contact Dermatitis Research Group standards. Points the paper makes about the study in general: Expanded TCRs formed significantly more large CDR3 similarity clusters than pre-sensitization or healthy control sets, consistent with antigen-driven responses. DPC sensitization did not change how many TCRs were above 1 in 1000 frequency, and no evidence was found of alterations in global repertoire structure. Patch test score was positively correlated with the number of PT1 expanded TCRs, with significance at thresholds 8, 16 and 32 but not at 4. After repeated subsampling, the strength of the expansion versus patch-test correlation and the threshold at which it became significant changed. Alopecia, a presumed autoimmune disease, was present in all patients, so the immune response of the patients might differ from that of healthy individuals.

Libraries were built with RACE. TCRdb records NextSeq 500 as the sequencer. Library preparation attached unique molecular identifiers to individual cDNA molecules for quantitative, reproducible TCR counting. Each blood RNA sample was used to sequence both TCR alpha and TCR beta chains. The study's processing was this. The median number of TCRs per sample was some 100,000, ranging from about 20,000 to 700,000. V, J and CDR3 annotation of the TCR reads was carried out using the Decombinator software suite. For PS versus PT1 abundance plots, all samples were subsampled to the same number of TCRs (28,000). TCRs were defined as expanded if absent before sensitization and observed at least eight times at the 2-week time point. TCRdb ran its own pipeline on the public reads, namely fastp trimming at Q25 and MiXCR clone calling, and kept in-frame beta chains. Every entry covers one CDR3 protein and lists the most common genes and DNA from its rows. The authors' filters were not applied to this entry. This sample gives about 120,000 distinct CDR3 sequences in total; 12% of them show up just once. The top ten clones comprise over 1.1% of the sample.

Here the chain combines TRBV6-5 and TRBJ2-7, with 8 middle bases fitting TRBD2. The sequence was collected from a woman aged 45-60 years with alopecia areata. Some clones in this sample may be carry-over from other donors' samples. Material: whole blood, obtained in connection with sensitization to the hapten diphenylcyclopropenone (DPC). The nucleotide sequence is given as TGTGCCAGCAGGGTAGAACGGGAGGGCCCCTACGAGCAGTACTTC. Its protein is CASRVEREGPYEQYF.